Listed below are T cell receptor beta chains from one sample, sequenced in a study of blood T cell repertoires in COVID-19. Produced via immunoSEQ multiplex PCR; TCRdb's table is partial and in-frame only. Among about 63,000 clones listed, approximately 80% were seen once. The source material was PBMCs or T cells enriched from blood (not recorded which). Every receptor here comes from a woman in her forties with acute COVID-19. Each CDR3 is given with its conserved first and last residue. D genes are given only for firm matches. Clone size appears in some rows only: once, few, many, or a class for an expanded clone.

V gene: TRBV7-2; clone size: few; D gene: TRBD2; J gene: TRBJ2-5; CDR3 DNA: TGTGCCAGCAGCTTACTAGCGGGGTCGGAGACCCAGTACTTC; CDR3 protein: CASSLLAGSETQYF
V gene: TRBV5-1; clone size: -; D gene: TRBD2; J gene: TRBJ2-5; CDR3 DNA: TGCGCCAGCAGCCCCTGGACTAGCGGGGGGCTACAAGAGACCCAGTACTTC; CDR3 protein: CASSPWTSGGLQETQYF
V gene: TRBV7-9; clone size: once; D gene: TRBD1; J gene: TRBJ2-2; CDR3 DNA: TGTGCCAGCAGCTCCATGGACAGGGGCACCGGGGAGCTGTTTTTT; CDR3 protein: CASSSMDRGTGELFF
V gene: TRBV5-1; clone size: -; D gene: TRBD2; J gene: TRBJ2-3; CDR3 DNA: TGCGCCAGCAGGACTAGCGGGGACACAGATACGCAGTATTTT; CDR3 protein: CASRTSGDTDTQYF
V gene: TRBV2; clone size: -; D gene: TRBD1; J gene: TRBJ1-3; CDR3 DNA: TGTGCCAGCAGTGAGGACAGGGGGCTCGGAAACACCATATATTTT; CDR3 protein: CASSEDRGLGNTIYF
V gene: TRBV7-9; clone size: -; D gene: TRBD1; J gene: TRBJ1-4; CDR3 DNA: TGTGCCAGCAGAACAGGGGAAGGGAATGAAAAACTGTTTTTT; CDR3 protein: CASRTGEGNEKLFF
V gene: TRBV19; clone size: -; D gene: TRBD1; J gene: TRBJ2-7; CDR3 DNA: TGTGCCAGTAGACCGGGACAGCAGTTCTACGAGCAGTACTTC; CDR3 protein: CASRPGQQFYEQYF
V gene: TRBV19; clone size: few; D gene: TRBD1; J gene: TRBJ1-4; CDR3 DNA: TGTGCCAGTAGTGTATATGGGACACGAACAACAGGGGTCGAAAAACTGTTTTTT; CDR3 protein: CASSVYGTRTTGVEKLFF
V gene: TRBV19; clone size: -; D gene: TRBD2; J gene: TRBJ2-1; CDR3 DNA: TGTGCCAGTAGTCCGAGCGGGAGGGGTTACAATGAGCAGTTCTTC; CDR3 protein: CASSPSGRGYNEQFF
V gene: TRBV20-1; clone size: once; D gene: -; J gene: TRBJ1-4; CDR3 DNA: TGCAGTGCTAGTTACAGGCAGACTCCCGCAACTAATGAAAAACTGTTTTTT; CDR3 protein: CSASYRQTPATNEKLFF
V gene: TRBV10-3; clone size: -; D gene: TRBD1; J gene: TRBJ2-2; CDR3 DNA: TGTGCCGTCCTCAGGGGGATCAATACCGGGGAGCTGTTTTTT; CDR3 protein: CAVLRGINTGELFF
V gene: TRBV21-1; clone size: -; D gene: -; J gene: TRBJ1-1; CDR3 DNA: TGTGCCAGCAGCAAAGTCAGGGGGAACACTGAAGCTTTCTTT; CDR3 protein: CASSKVRGNTEAFF
V gene: TRBV5-1; clone size: -; D gene: -; J gene: TRBJ2-7; CDR3 DNA: TGCGCCAGCAGCTTAGACAACTACGAGCAGTACTTC; CDR3 protein: CASSLDNYEQYF
V gene: TRBV7-2; clone size: -; D gene: TRBD1; J gene: TRBJ2-3; CDR3 DNA: TGTGCCAGCAGCTTAAGGTCAGGGGGTACCCTCGGGGTTCCGCAGTATTTT; CDR3 protein: CASSLRSGGTLGVPQYF
V gene: TRBV15; clone size: -; D gene: TRBD2; J gene: TRBJ2-7; CDR3 DNA: TGTGCCACCAAGCGGGGGGCCCAGTCCTACGAGCAGTACTTC; CDR3 protein: CATKRGAQSYEQYF
V gene: TRBV7-3; clone size: -; D gene: -; J gene: TRBJ2-2; CDR3 DNA: TGTGCCAGCAGCTTGTTTAGCCGGGACACCGGGGAGCTGTTTTTT; CDR3 protein: CASSLFSRDTGELFF
V gene: TRBV27; clone size: -; D gene: TRBD2; J gene: TRBJ2-3; CDR3 DNA: TGTGCCAGCAGTCCTGGACTAGCAACAGATACGCAGTATTTT; CDR3 protein: CASSPGLATDTQYF
V gene: TRBV19; clone size: -; D gene: -; J gene: TRBJ2-4; CDR3 DNA: TGTGCCAGTAGTATCTCCCTGGGGCAAACCAAAAACATTCAGTACTTC; CDR3 protein: CASSISLGQTKNIQYF
V gene: TRBV18; clone size: -; D gene: TRBD1; J gene: TRBJ2-7; CDR3 DNA: TGTGCCAGCTCACCAAGCGTGGGACAGGGGGCTCTGGAGCAGTACTTC; CDR3 protein: CASSPSVGQGALEQYF
V gene: TRBV20-1; clone size: -; D gene: -; J gene: TRBJ1-2; CDR3 DNA: TGCAGTGCTAGTGATGGAGGGAACTATGGCTACACCTTC; CDR3 protein: CSASDGGNYGYTF
V gene: TRBV6-6; clone size: once; D gene: -; J gene: TRBJ2-5; CDR3 DNA: TGTGCCAGCAGCCGCCGGGACTCGGAGTACTTC; CDR3 protein: CASSRRDSEYF
V gene: TRBV7-9; clone size: few; D gene: -; J gene: TRBJ1-1; CDR3 DNA: TGTGCCAGCAGCTCCGGACAACACACTGAAGCTTTCTTT; CDR3 protein: CASSSGQHTEAFF
V gene: TRBV27; clone size: -; D gene: -; J gene: TRBJ1-5; CDR3 DNA: TGTGCCAGCAGTTCCGTACAGGGCCCAGGTCAGCCCCAGCATTTT; CDR3 protein: CASSSVQGPGQPQHF
V gene: TRBV3-1/TRBV3-2; clone size: -; D gene: TRBD1; J gene: TRBJ2-7; CDR3 DNA: TGTGCCAGCAGCCAAGGCAGGGACAGGGTGGGCTACGAGCAGTACTTC; CDR3 protein: CASSQGRDRVGYEQYF
V gene: TRBV6-1; clone size: -; D gene: -; J gene: TRBJ1-2; CDR3 DNA: TGTGCCAGCAGTGAGCGGGCGGGGGGCATTGGCTACACCTTC; CDR3 protein: CASSERAGGIGYTF
V gene: TRBV28; clone size: -; D gene: -; J gene: TRBJ1-5; CDR3 DNA: TGTGCCAGCAGCCTAGCTGGCAATCAGCCCCAGCATTTT; CDR3 protein: CASSLAGNQPQHF
V gene: TRBV28; clone size: -; D gene: -; J gene: TRBJ1-3; CDR3 DNA: TGTGCCAGCAGTTTTCAGGGTCCTGGAAACACCATATATTTT; CDR3 protein: CASSFQGPGNTIYF
V gene: TRBV19; clone size: -; D gene: -; J gene: TRBJ2-3; CDR3 DNA: TGTGCCAGTAGGGCCCAGGGGTTGGCAGATACGCAGTATTTT; CDR3 protein: CASRAQGLADTQYF
V gene: TRBV5-4; clone size: -; D gene: TRBD2; J gene: TRBJ2-3; CDR3 DNA: TGTGCCAGCAGCCTTGGACTAGCGGGGGTCACAGATACGCAGTATTTT; CDR3 protein: CASSLGLAGVTDTQYF
V gene: TRBV5-1; clone size: few; D gene: TRBD1; J gene: TRBJ1-4; CDR3 DNA: TGCGCCAGCAGCCCAAGCCGGGACAGCCTTGCAACTAATGAAAAACTGTTTTTT; CDR3 protein: CASSPSRDSLATNEKLFF
V gene: TRBV27; clone size: -; D gene: TRBD1; J gene: TRBJ1-5; CDR3 DNA: TGTGCCAGCAGTTTAGGGGGACAGGGGGCTAACCAGCCCCAGCATTTT; CDR3 protein: CASSLGGQGANQPQHF
V gene: TRBV14; clone size: -; D gene: -; J gene: TRBJ1-2; CDR3 DNA: TGTGCCAGCAGCCAAGACGTGGGACTCTATGGCTACACCTTC; CDR3 protein: CASSQDVGLYGYTF
V gene: TRBV6-1; clone size: -; D gene: -; J gene: TRBJ2-5; CDR3 DNA: TGTGCCAGCAGTGAGGTTATGGAGCAAGAGACCCAGTACTTC; CDR3 protein: CASSEVMEQETQYF
V gene: TRBV9; clone size: -; D gene: -; J gene: TRBJ1-3; CDR3 DNA: TGTGCCAGCAGCGTAGATCCTGTCTCTGGAAACACCATATATTTT; CDR3 protein: CASSVDPVSGNTIYF
V gene: TRBV5-6; clone size: -; D gene: -; J gene: TRBJ1-5; CDR3 DNA: TGTGCCAGCAGCACCGGACCCGGGGGGCCCCAGCATTTT; CDR3 protein: CASSTGPGGPQHF
V gene: TRBV29-1; clone size: -; D gene: -; J gene: TRBJ2-1; CDR3 DNA: TGCAGCGTTGAGGAGGGAAAAAGCCGCAATGAGCAGTTCTTC; CDR3 protein: CSVEEGKSRNEQFF
V gene: TRBV4-1; clone size: -; D gene: TRBD1; J gene: TRBJ1-2; CDR3 DNA: TGCGCCAGCAGCCTCCCGGGACAGATCTATGGCTACACCTTC; CDR3 protein: CASSLPGQIYGYTF